This TCR beta chain was retrieved from a study of CD8+ T cells in alopecia areata. Extracted RNA was reverse transcribed, and the resulting cDNA served as sequencing template. Generated by immunoSEQ multiplex PCR, the TCRdb table keeps only in-frame clones and is missing some. The sample lists approximately 200,000 clones; approximately 56% were seen once. On this clone itself: Its matching antigen is unknown.

The germline V gene has CDR1 MGHDK and CDR2 SYGVNS. V was clipped by 2 bases and J by 1 base, with 11 bases between them. This CDR3 spans 15 amino acids. Treatment noted: oral pan-JAK inhibitor, 5-10 mg twice daily. Study results and limitations: Among patients, TCR sharing was less clear than in mice, a difference possibly due in part to HLA diversity in the patient population. Among the top 100, expanded CD8+ clones, as well as scalp clonality, were significantly decreased by tofacitinib.

The TCR comes from a human donor with alopecia areata. The rearrangement joins TRBV25-1 to TRBJ1-1; unclear D gene. The specimen was CD4+ T cells sorted from blood, collected at week 4, from a patient treated with tofacitinib. CDR3 coding DNA: TGTGCCAGCAGTGAACCCATGAAGGGGAACACTGAAGCTTTCTTT. Protein sequence: CASSEPMKGNTEAFF. Filled out from reference TRBV25-1 and TRBJ1-1, the complete variable domain reads EADIYQTPRYLVIGTGKKITLECSQTMGHDKMYWYQQDPGMELHLIHYSYGVNSTEKGDLSSESTVSRIRTEHFPLTLESARPSHTSQYLCASSEPMKGNTEAFFGQGTRLTVV.